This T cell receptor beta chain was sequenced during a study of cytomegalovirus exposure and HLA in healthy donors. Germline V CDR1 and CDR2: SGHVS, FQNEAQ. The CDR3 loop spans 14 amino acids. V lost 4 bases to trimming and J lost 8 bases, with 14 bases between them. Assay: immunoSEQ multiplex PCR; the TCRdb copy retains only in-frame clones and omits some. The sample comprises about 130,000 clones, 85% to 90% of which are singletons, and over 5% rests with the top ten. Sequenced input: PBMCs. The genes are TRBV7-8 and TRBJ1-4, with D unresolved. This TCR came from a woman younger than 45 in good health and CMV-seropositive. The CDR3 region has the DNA TGTGCCAGCAGCTCCCGACCCTGGGAGGAAAAACTGTTTTTT. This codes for CASSSRPWEEKLFF.